This TCR beta chain was found in a study of blood T cell repertoires in COVID-19. Study-wide background: Sites across the United States, Italy and Spain contributed samples from acute and convalescent COVID-19. Sample material is recorded as cDNA or gDNA derived from T cells, B-cell-depleted T cells, or PBMCs.

As processed by the authors: Cell counts per sample came from amplifying reference gene primers. Here immunoSEQ multiplex PCR was the method, and the copy in TCRdb shows in-frame clones only, minus some. Clone size and V and J calls were adopted from that table, with D and trimming inferred from the DNA. The data hold fewer than 250,000 clones, with around 84% observed a single time. The CDR3 extends over 17 amino acids. V lost 3 bases, J lost 1 base, and 17 bases lay in between. Germline V gene sequence: CDR1 LNHDA, CDR2 SQIVND (reference sequence). Sequencing was carried out using peripheral blood. The chain is built from TRBV19 and TRBJ2-3; TRBD2 might be the D (7 bases). The sequence derives from a man in his thirties or forties with active or convalescent COVID-19. The CDR3 sequence is CASSIPWGGAGTDTQYF. Here the CDR3 DNA reads TGTGCCAGTAGTATCCCCTGGGGGGGCGCGGGCACAGATACGCAGTATTTT. Full variable domain (missing parts from reference TRBV19 and TRBJ2-3): DGGITQSPKYLFRKEGQNVTLSCEQNLNHDAMYWYRQDPGQGLRLIYYSQIVNDFQKGDIAEGYSVSREKKESFPLTVTSAQKNPTAFYLCASSIPWGGAGTDTQYFGPGTRLTVL.